The clone carrying this T cell receptor beta chain has only a few counts. This entry belongs to a study of CD8+ T cells in alopecia areata. The authors extracted RNA and reverse transcribed it into cDNA as the sequencing template. Profiled with immunoSEQ multiplex PCR; TCRdb holds only in-frame clones, not every one. Of approximately 280,000 clones detected, 55% to 75% appear once; the ten largest clones hold approximately 2%. Treatment denoted: oral pan-JAK inhibitor, 5-10 mg twice daily. The source is a human donor with alopecia areata. The source was CD4+ T cells sorted from blood, collected at week 24, from a patient treated with tofacitinib.

The CDR3 loop reads CASSSQAYEQYF. Here the CDR3 DNA reads TGTGCCAGCAGCTCACAGGCCTACGAGCAGTACTTC. This chain joins TRBV5-6 and TRBJ2-7, with a tentative D call TRBD1 (5 bases). Trimming removed 3 bases from V and 2 bases from J, with 6 bases in between. This CDR3 region has 12 residues. The germline V gene has CDR1 SGHDT and CDR2 YYEEEE.